These 14 T cell receptor beta chains were all obtained from the same sample, sequenced in a study of T cell responses to AZD1222 COVID-19 vaccine. Some clones are missing from TCRdb's copy, which holds only in-frame ones; the method was immunoSEQ multiplex PCR. In the table there are 120,000 to 150,000 clones, roughly nine tenths of which are singletons. The material was peripheral blood, obtained on day 0 of AZD1222 vaccination. The receptor set was obtained from an adult in good health.

The chain joins TRBV9 to TRBJ1-2, with TRBD1 matching over 8 bases. J was trimmed by 8 bases and V by 5 bases; bases with no gene match: 8. The CDR3 length is 13 residues. Germline V gene data show CDR1 as SGDLS and CDR2 as YYNGEE. The CDR3 nucleotides are TGTGCCAGCAGTCAGGGGGCTGTTGAGGGCTACACCTTC. Translating it yields CASSQGAVEGYTF.

The V call is TRBV5-4, the J call TRBJ2-3, with 10 positions matching TRBD1. The germline V gene has CDR1 SGHNT and CDR2 YYREEE (reference sequence). V dropped 5 bases and J dropped 2; count of bases not matched to a gene: 5. This CDR3 region has 15 residues. CDR3: CASSRDRGVTDTQYF. CDR3 in DNA: TGTGCCAGCAGTCGGGACAGGGGAGTCACAGATACGCAGTATTTT.

V gene TRBV6-5 combines with J gene TRBJ2-3; 8 bases are shared with TRBD2. V lost 2 bases and J lost 0; bases outside the gene matches: 4. CDR3 length: 16 residues. Germline CDR1 reads MNHEY; CDR2 reads SVGAGI. Here the CDR3 reads CASSYRRGASTDTQYF. CDR3 DNA: TGTGCCAGCAGTTACCGGCGGGGGGCTAGCACAGATACGCAGTATTTT.

DNA of the CDR3: TGTGCCAGCAGCCTAGACAAAGACAACACTGAAGCTTTCTTT. Amino acids: CASSLDKDNTEAFF. This sequence joins TRBV5-6 and TRBJ1-1, with D unclear. Germline V gene sequence: CDR1 SGHDT, CDR2 YYEEEE. V was trimmed by 4 bases and J by 2 bases, leaving 12 bases between them. This CDR3 comprises 14 residues. Looking up the rest from reference TRBV5-6 and TRBJ1-1 gives the full variable domain: DAGVTQSPTHLIKTRGQQVTLRCSPKSGHDTVSWYQQALGQGPQFIFQYYEEEERQRGNFPDRFSGHQFPNYSSELNVNALLLGDSALYLCASSLDKDNTEAFFGQGTRLTVV.

This clone was seen more than once but under ten times. The chain links TRBV28 to TRBJ1-2; D unclear. This CDR3 has 15 amino acids. Trimming pared 8 bases from V and 8 bases from J, leaving 24 bases between. The germline gives CDR1 MDHEN, CDR2 SYDVKM. The CDR3 DNA follows: TGTGCCAGCCGATTTGAGAGCACAAGTAGGTACGGCTACACCTTC. This gives the protein CASRFESTSRYGYTF.

V gene TRBV3-1 (or the pseudogene TRBV3-2) combines with J gene TRBJ1-2, with D possibly being TRBD1 (6 bases). Germline V CDR1 and CDR2: LGHDT, YNNKEL (reference sequence). V was shortened by 4 bases and J by 13 bases, with 19 bases between the two germline ends. CDR3 size: 13 residues. Here the CDR3 DNA reads TGTGCCAGCAGCCCTAGGACAGAATCCTTCGGCACCTTC. Its protein is CASSPRTESFGTF.

The J gene is TRBJ1-2, the V gene TRBV5-1; D possibly corresponds to TRBD1 (5 bases). The CDR3 totals 14 residues. In germline, CDR1 is SGHRS, CDR2 YFSETQ. V lost 4 bases and J lost 0, with 10 bases in between. The CDR3 DNA sequence: TGCGCCAGCAGCCCGGAGGGGTCTAACTATGGCTACACCTTC. The encoded protein is CASSPEGSNYGYTF.

The J gene is TRBJ2-3, the V gene TRBV10-1; 11 positions match TRBD2. V lost 7 bases and J lost 0; bases outside the gene matches: 12. The germline CDR1 and CDR2 sequences are WNHNN and SYGVQD (reference sequence). The CDR3 runs to 18 residues. CDR3 loop: CASKGRLRLAGSTDTQYF. In DNA form, the CDR3 reads TGCGCCAGCAAGGGCAGGTTACGACTAGCGGGAAGCACAGATACGCAGTATTTT.

The rearrangement uses TRBV28 and TRBJ1-1; D remains unclear. Germline lookup yields CDR1 MDHEN and CDR2 SYDVKM. This CDR3 contains 13 residues. V was pared by 5 bases and J by 1 base, with 8 bases between. The CDR3 spells CASSRQANTEAFF. CDR3 coding DNA: TGTGCCAGCAGTCGACAAGCGAACACTGAAGCTTTCTTT.

This clone came up a few times. This chain connects TRBV4-2 to TRBJ1-3; no clear D gene. The CDR3 covers 14 residues. Trimming stripped 0 bases from V and 4 bases from J, with 7 bases between. Germline CDR1 is LGHNA and CDR2 is YNFKEQ. CDR3: CASSQDTGGNTIYF. Written as DNA, the CDR3 is TGTGCCAGCAGCCAAGATACCGGGGGAAACACCATATATTTT.

This rearrangement joins TRBV11-2 to TRBJ2-1, with 11 nucleotides matching TRBD2. Germline V lookup: CDR1 SGHAT, CDR2 FQNNGV. V trimming: 4 bases; J trimming: 6 bases; junction bases outside the gene matches: 8. The CDR3 has 16 amino acids. CDR3 amino acids: CASSSPLAGVGNEQFF. The CDR3 DNA follows: TGTGCCAGCAGCTCCCCACTAGCGGGAGTAGGCAATGAGCAGTTCTTC.

The CDR3 bases are TGTGCCAGCAGTTCGGGACCTTATAGCAATCAGCCCCAGCATTTT. The encoded protein is CASSSGPYSNQPQHF. This chain joins TRBV5-8 and TRBJ1-5, with D tentatively TRBD1 (5 bases). V was shortened by 5 bases and J by 0 bases, with 12 bases between the two germline ends. The CDR3 runs to 15 residues. The germline V gene encodes CDR1 SGHTS and CDR2 YDEGEE.

The rearrangement links TRBV18 to TRBJ2-2; TRBD2 is a possible D gene (7 bases). The germline V gene has CDR1 KGHSH and CDR2 LQKENI. V lost 2 bases and J lost 6, with 13 bases in between. The CDR3 covers 15 residues. The CDR3 DNA follows: TGTGCCAGCTCACCAGCGGGGGCGCGGCCCGGGGAGCTGTTTTTT. Translating gives CASSPAGARPGELFF. Full variable domain (missing parts from reference TRBV18 and TRBJ2-2): NAGVMQNPRHLVRRRGQEARLRCSPMKGHSHVYWYRQLPEEGLKFMVYLQKENIIDESGMPKERFSAEFPKEGPSILRIQQVVRGDSAAYFCASSPAGARPGELFFGEGSRLTVL.

The CDR3 protein is CASSSFLAGVRSYNEQFF. The CDR3 nucleotides read TGTGCCAGCAGTTCTTTTCTAGCGGGAGTGAGGTCCTACAATGAGCAGTTCTTC. The V gene is TRBV27, the J gene TRBJ2-1; 10 bases agree with TRBD2. After removal of 4 bases from V and 1 base from J, the junction contained 10 bases not matched to a gene. The CDR3 totals 18 residues. The V gene's germline CDR1 is MNHEY and CDR2 SMNVEV (reference sequence).